The TCR beta chain described here comes from a study of T cell changes during pregnancy in multiple sclerosis. TCRdb's copy holds only in-frame clones and misses some; the assay was immunoSEQ multiplex PCR. The sample has 90,000 or so clones, approximately 90% seen once; the top ten hold 1.5% to 2%. The CDR3 extends over 16 amino acids. V lost 3 bases to trimming and J lost 1 base; unmatched junction nucleotides: 5. Germline values: CDR1 LGHNA, CDR2 YNFKEQ. The sequence was collected from a female donor in good health, enrolled as a control in a pregnancy study. V is TRBV4-2 and J is TRBJ1-1, with 10 bases that match TRBD1. Sequencing used peripheral blood, obtained in the first trimester of pregnancy. The CDR3 protein is CASSQPRTGGNTEAFF. Written as DNA, the CDR3 is TGTGCCAGCAGCCAGCCCCGGACAGGGGGGAACACTGAAGCTTTCTTT.